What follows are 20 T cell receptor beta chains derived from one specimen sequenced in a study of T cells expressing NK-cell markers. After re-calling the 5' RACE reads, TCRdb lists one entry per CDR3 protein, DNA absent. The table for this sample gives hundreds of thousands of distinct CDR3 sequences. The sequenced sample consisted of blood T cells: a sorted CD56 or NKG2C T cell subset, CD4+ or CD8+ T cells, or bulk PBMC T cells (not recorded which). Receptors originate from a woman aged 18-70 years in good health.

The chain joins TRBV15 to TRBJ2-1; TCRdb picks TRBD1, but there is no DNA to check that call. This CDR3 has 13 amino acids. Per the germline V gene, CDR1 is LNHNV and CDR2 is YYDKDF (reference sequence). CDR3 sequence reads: CATSRDTGDEQFF. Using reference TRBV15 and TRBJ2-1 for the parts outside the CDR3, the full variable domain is DAMVIQNPRYQVTQFGKPVTLSCSQTLNHNVMYWYQQKSSQAPKLLFHYYDKDFNNEADTPDNFQSRRPNTSFCFLDIRSPGLGDTAMYLCATSRDTGDEQFFGPGTRLTVL.

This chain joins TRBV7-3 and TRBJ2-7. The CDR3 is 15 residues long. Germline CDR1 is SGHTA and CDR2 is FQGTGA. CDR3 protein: CASSLGNLGVYEQYF.

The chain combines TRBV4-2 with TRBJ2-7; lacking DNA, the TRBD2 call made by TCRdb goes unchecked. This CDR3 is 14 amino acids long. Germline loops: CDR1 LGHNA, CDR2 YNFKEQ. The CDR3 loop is CASSQTSGHYEQYF.

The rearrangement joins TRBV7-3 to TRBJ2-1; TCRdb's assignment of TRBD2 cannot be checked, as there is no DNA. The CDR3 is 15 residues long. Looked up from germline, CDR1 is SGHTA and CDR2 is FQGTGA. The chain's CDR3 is CASSLTGLHYNEQFF.

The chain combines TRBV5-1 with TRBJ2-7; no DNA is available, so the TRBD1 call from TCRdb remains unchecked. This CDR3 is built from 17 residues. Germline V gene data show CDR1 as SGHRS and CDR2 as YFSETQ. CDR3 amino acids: CASSSFRRGRGTYEQYF.

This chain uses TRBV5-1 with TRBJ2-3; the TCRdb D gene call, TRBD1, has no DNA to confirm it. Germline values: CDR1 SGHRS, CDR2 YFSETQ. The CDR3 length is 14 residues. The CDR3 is CASSRGTSTDTQYF.

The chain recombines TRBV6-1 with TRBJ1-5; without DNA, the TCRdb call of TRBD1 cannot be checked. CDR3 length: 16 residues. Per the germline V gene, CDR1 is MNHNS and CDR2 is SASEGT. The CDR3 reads CASSPPGQRGNQPQHF.

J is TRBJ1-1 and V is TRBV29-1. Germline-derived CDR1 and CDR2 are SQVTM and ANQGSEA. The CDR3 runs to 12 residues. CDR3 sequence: CSVEEKHLEAFF. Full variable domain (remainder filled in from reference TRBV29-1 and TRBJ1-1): SAVISQKPSRDICQRGTSLTIQCQVDSQVTMMFWYRQQPGQSLTLIATANQGSEATYESGFVIDKFPISRPNLTFSTLTVSNMSPEDSSIYLCSVEEKHLEAFFGQGTRLTVV.

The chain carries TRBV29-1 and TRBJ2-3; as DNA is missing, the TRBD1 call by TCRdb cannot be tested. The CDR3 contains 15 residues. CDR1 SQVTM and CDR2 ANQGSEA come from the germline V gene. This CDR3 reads CSVDTGTGPGDTQYF.

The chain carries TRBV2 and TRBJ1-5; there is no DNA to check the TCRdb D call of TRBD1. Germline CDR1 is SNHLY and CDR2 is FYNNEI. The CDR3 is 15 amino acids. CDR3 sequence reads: CASSGQGTSNQPQHF.

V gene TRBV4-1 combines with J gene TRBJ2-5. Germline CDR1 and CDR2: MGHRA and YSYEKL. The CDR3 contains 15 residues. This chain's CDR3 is CASSATSAHQETQYF.

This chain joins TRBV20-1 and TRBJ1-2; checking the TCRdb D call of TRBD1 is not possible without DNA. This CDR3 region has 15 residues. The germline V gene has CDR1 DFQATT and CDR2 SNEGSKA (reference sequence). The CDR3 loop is CSAETTTATLSGYTF.

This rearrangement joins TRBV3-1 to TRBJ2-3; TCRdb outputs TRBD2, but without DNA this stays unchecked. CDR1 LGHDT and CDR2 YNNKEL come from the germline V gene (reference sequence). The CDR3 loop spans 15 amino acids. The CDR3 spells CASSYPGLARITQYF.

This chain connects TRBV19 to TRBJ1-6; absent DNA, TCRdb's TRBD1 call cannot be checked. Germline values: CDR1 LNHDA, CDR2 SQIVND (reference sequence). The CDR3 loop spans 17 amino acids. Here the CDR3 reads CASSVLQGTNYNSPLHF.

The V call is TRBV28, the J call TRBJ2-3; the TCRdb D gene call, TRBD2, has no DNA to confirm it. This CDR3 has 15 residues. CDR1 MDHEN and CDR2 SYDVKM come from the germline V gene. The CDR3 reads CASSHGTALTDTQYF. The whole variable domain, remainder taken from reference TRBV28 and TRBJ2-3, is DVKVTQSSRYLVKRTGEKVFLECVQDMDHENMFWYRQDPGLGLRLIYFSYDVKMKEKGDIPEGYSVSREKKERFSLILESASTNQTSMYLCASSHGTALTDTQYFGPGTRLTVL.

CDR3 amino acids: CSVEDPTRTALNNEQFF. The chain links TRBV29-1 to TRBJ2-1; TCRdb's assignment of TRBD1 cannot be checked, as there is no DNA. This CDR3 is 17 amino acids long. CDR1 SQVTM and CDR2 ANQGSEA come from the germline V gene.

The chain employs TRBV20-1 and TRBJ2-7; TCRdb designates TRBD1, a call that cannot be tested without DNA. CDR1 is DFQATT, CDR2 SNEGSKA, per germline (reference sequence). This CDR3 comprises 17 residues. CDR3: CSVPAAGVRSPSYEQYF.

CDR3 amino acids: CSAKLAGETYNEQFF. J is TRBJ2-1 and V is TRBV20-1; the TCRdb call, TRBD2, lacks DNA for checking. Germline values: CDR1 DFQATT, CDR2 SNEGSKA (reference sequence). The CDR3 is 15 residues long.

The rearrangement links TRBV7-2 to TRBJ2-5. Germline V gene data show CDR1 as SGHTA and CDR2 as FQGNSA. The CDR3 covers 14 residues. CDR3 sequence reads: CASSLAYSRETQYF.

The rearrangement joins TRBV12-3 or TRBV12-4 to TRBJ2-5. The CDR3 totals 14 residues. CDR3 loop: CASSLQRRQETQYF.